These 17 T cell receptor beta chains were all obtained from the same sample, sequenced in a study of human T cells and chemical hapten exposure. TCRdb re-called the RACE reads through MiXCR, storing one row per CDR3 protein. The sample shows nearly 350,000 distinct CDR3 sequences, around 7% of them seen only once. Time point specified: patch test 1, 2 weeks after DPC sensitization. Noted treatment: therapeutic diphenylcyclopropenone sensitization with weekly scalp DPC. The sequences come from whole blood, collected in connection with sensitization to the hapten diphenylcyclopropenone (DPC). These receptor sequences come from a woman under 30 with alopecia areata. Some clones in this sample may be carry-over from other donors' samples.

V and J are TRBV3-1 and TRBJ2-5; D unclear. Germline CDR1 and CDR2: LGHDT and YNNKEL (reference sequence). The CDR3 is 12 amino acids. V lost 5 bases, J lost 5 bases, and 9 bases lay in between. The CDR3 loop is CASSDQMETQYF. The CDR3 coding sequence is TGTGCCAGCAGCGACCAAATGGAGACCCAGTACTTC.

The chain couples TRBV5-1 to TRBJ1-4; maybe TRBD1 (5 bases). The CDR3 is made up of 15 amino acids. Germline V lookup: CDR1 SGHRS, CDR2 YFSETQ. V lost 0 bases and J lost 6, with 12 bases in between. Written as DNA, the CDR3 is TGCGCCAGCAGCTTGGCCACGGGGCCCGATGAAAAACTGTTTTTT. This codes for CASSLATGPDEKLFF.

This clonotype has at least ten counts. The CDR3 sequence is CASGRAGELFF. The DNA of the CDR3 is TGTGCCAGCGGAAGGGCCGGGGAGCTGTTTTTT. The rearrangement joins TRBV12-3 or TRBV12-4 to TRBJ2-2; D uncertain. The CDR3 loop spans 11 amino acids. Trimming cost V 8 bases and J 6 bases, with 7 bases left between them.

This clonotype was observed a few times. V gene TRBV5-1 combines with J gene TRBJ2-3, with D perhaps given as TRBD1 or TRBD2 (6 bases each). The V and J ends lost 1 base and 3 bases respectively, with 12 bases between them. CDR3 length equals 15 residues. Germline CDR1 is SGHRS and CDR2 is YFSETQ. The CDR3 here is CASSLTGRPTDTQYF. Written as DNA, the CDR3 is TGCGCCAGCAGCTTGACAGGGAGGCCGACAGATACGCAGTATTTT.

The sample holds many counts of this clonotype. The chain recombines TRBV5-1 with TRBJ1-2; a weak D match, TRBD1 (5 bases). The germline CDR1 and CDR2 sequences are SGHRS and YFSETQ. V lost 4 bases and J 2 bases, leaving 18 bases between the germline ends. The CDR3 spans 16 residues. CDR3: CASSRGRDSVNYGYTF. The CDR3 DNA follows: TGCGCCAGCAGCAGAGGACGGGACTCCGTCAACTATGGCTACACCTTC.

The sample holds many counts of this clonotype. As DNA, the CDR3 is TGCAGTGTTCCTAGGTTACTTCGCCCCAGTGAGCAGTTCTTC. It codes for CSVPRLLRPSEQFF. The chain combines TRBV20-1 with TRBJ2-1; D is undetermined. Deletions cut 7 bases from V and 9 bases from J, with 22 bases between. The CDR3 consists of 14 residues. From germline, CDR1 is DFQATT and CDR2 SNEGSKA (reference sequence).

Concerning this clonotype itself: A much larger clone is a single base away; this may be a read error. The chain recombines TRBV5-6 with TRBJ1-1, with TRBD1 matching 8 bases. V trimming: 4 bases; J trimming: 3 bases; junction bases outside the gene matches: 2. Per germline, CDR1 SGHDT and CDR2 YYEEEE. The CDR3 runs 13 residues. CDR3 DNA sequence: TGTGCCAGCAGCCGACAGGGGCACACTGAAGCTTTCTTT. Translation gives CASSRQGHTEAFF.

At least ten counts were recorded for this clonotype. The CDR3 loop is CASSAGTVRVEDTQYF. The CDR3, as DNA: TGTGCCAGCAGTGCCGGGACAGTGAGGGTAGAAGATACGCAGTATTTT. This chain links TRBV25-1 with TRBJ2-3; TRBD1 aligns across 7 bases. CDR3 length: 16 residues. Germline trimming cut 4 bases from V and 5 bases from J; bases unmatched to any gene: 12. The germline gives CDR1 MGHDK, CDR2 SYGVNS.

Concerning this clonotype: A clone one base away is much larger, so this may be a read error. This chain uses TRBV24-1 with TRBJ2-2, with D hard to call. Germline loops: CDR1 KGHDR, CDR2 SFDVKD. Trimming pared 5 bases from V and 1 base from J, leaving 4 bases between. CDR3 length equals 13 residues. CDR3 sequence: CATSGQNTGELFF. CDR3 DNA sequence: TGTGCCACCAGTGGACAGAACACCGGGGAGCTGTTTTTT.

Of note for this clonotype: Possible read error: a much larger clone is one base away. The V and J genes are TRBV9 and TRBJ2-5; perhaps TRBD1 as D (6 bases). Trimming stripped 3 bases from V and 3 bases from J, with 12 bases between. Germline V CDR1 and CDR2: SGDLS, YYNGEE. This CDR3 region has 14 residues. The CDR3 region is CASSAADSKETQYF. CDR3 DNA: TGTGCCAGCAGCGCCGCGGACAGTAAAGAGACCCAGTACTTC.

The chain recombines TRBV5-1 with TRBJ2-3; D is unclear. Germline lookup yields CDR1 SGHRS and CDR2 YFSETQ. Trimming took 5 bases from V and 4 from J, leaving 14 bases between them. This CDR3 contains 14 residues. This CDR3 reads CASSPRTGPDTQYF. In DNA form, the CDR3 reads TGCGCCAGCAGTCCGCGGACCGGACCAGATACGCAGTATTTT.

This clonotype turned up a few times. This chain uses TRBV25-1 with TRBJ2-2; possibly TRBD2 for D (6 bases). V lost 10 bases and J lost 5, with 8 bases in between. The CDR3 spans 11 residues. Germline CDR1 and CDR2: MGHDK and SYGVNS. CDR3 in DNA: TGTGCCATCGGGGGAACCGGGGAGCTGTTTTTT. It is translated as CAIGGTGELFF.

This clonotype was recorded at least ten times. This chain connects TRBV7-6 to TRBJ2-1; 8 nucleotides line up with TRBD1. There are 15 residues in the CDR3. The germline gives CDR1 SGHVS, CDR2 FNYEAQ. Unmatched junction bases numbered 6, after V lost 4 bases and J lost 4 bases. The CDR3 nucleotides are TGTGCCAGCAGCTCCGGACAGGGACAATACAATGAGCAGTTCTTC. Translation gives CASSSGQGQYNEQFF.

This clonotype was seen many times. The chain couples TRBV28 to TRBJ2-5; D ambiguous. Germline loops: CDR1 MDHEN, CDR2 SYDVKM. This CDR3 region has 13 residues. Trimming took off 5 bases at V and 0 bases at J, with 7 bases between the two ends. The CDR3 DNA reads TGTGCCAGCAGTCCAGTAAACCAAGAGACCCAGTACTTC. Amino acids: CASSPVNQETQYF.

The chain is built from TRBV4-2 and TRBJ1-3; 9 nucleotides align to TRBD1. The V gene end was trimmed by 4 bases and the J gene end by 0 bases; junction bases not matched to a gene: 10. Germline assignment: CDR1 LGHNA and CDR2 YNFKEQ. The CDR3 consists of 18 residues. CDR3 in amino acids: CASSLTGTGSISGNTIYF. Here the CDR3 DNA reads TGTGCCAGCAGCCTCACCGGGACAGGGTCCATCTCTGGAAACACCATATATTTT.

This clonotype has ten or more counts. The chain is built from TRBV6-5 and TRBJ2-1; 12 positions agree with TRBD2. J was trimmed by 7 bases and V by 4 bases; bases with no gene match: 5. Germline-derived CDR1 and CDR2 are MNHEY and SVGAGI. The CDR3 contains 15 residues. In DNA form, the CDR3 reads TGTGCCAGCAGTTCCCTAGCGGGGGGGCAGAATGAGCAGTTCTTC. Translation: CASSSLAGGQNEQFF.

This clonotype was seen a handful of times. The rearrangement uses TRBV10-3 and TRBJ2-2; no firm D call. Germline loops: CDR1 ENHRY, CDR2 SYGVKD. Deletions cut 3 bases from V and 2 bases from J, with 7 bases between. This CDR3 has 14 amino acids. CDR3 coding DNA: TGTGCCATCAGTGATGGGGTCAACACCGGGGAGCTGTTTTTT. It encodes CAISDGVNTGELFF.